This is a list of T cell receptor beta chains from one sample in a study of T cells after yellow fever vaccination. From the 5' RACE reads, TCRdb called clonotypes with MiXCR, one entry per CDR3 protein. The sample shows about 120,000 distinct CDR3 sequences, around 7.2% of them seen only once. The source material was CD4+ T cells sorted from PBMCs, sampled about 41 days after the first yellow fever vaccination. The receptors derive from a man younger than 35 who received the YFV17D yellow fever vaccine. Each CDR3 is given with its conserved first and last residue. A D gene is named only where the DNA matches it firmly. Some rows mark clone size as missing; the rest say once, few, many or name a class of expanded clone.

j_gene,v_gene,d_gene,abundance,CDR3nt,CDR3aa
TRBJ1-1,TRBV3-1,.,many,TGTGCCAGCAGCACATTCAGCAACACTGAAGCTTTCTTT,CASSTFSNTEAFF
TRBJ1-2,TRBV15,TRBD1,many,TGTGCCACGTACCCAGGGGGCGCCTCGAATGGCTACACCTTC,CATYPGGASNGYTF
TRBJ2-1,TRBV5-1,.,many,TGCGCCAGCAGCAGAAGGACAAACCACAATGAGCAGTTCTTC,CASSRRTNHNEQFF
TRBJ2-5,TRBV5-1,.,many,TGCGCCAGCAGCTTGCGGGCTAGCGCCCAAGAGACCCAGTACTTC,CASSLRASAQETQYF
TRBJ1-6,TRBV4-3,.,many,TGCGCCAGCAGCCAAGAAATCGGTTCACCCCTCCACTTT,CASSQEIGSPLHF
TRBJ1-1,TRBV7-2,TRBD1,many,TGTGCCAGCGAACAGGGGGGAAATCCGGTCGCTTTCTTT,CASEQGGNPVAFF
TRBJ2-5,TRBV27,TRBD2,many,TGTGCCAGCACCGAAGCGGGGGGGCCGTCCGAGACCCAGTACTTC,CASTEAGGPSETQYF
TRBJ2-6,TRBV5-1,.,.,TGCGCCAGCAGCCCCTTACGGACCAACAGTGTGCGGTCTGGGGCCAACGTCCTGACTTTC,CASSPLRTNSVRSGANVLTF
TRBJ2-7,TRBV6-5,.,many,TGTGCCAGCAGTCGGACGGCCAGCTCCTACGAGCAGTACTTC,CASSRTASSYEQYF
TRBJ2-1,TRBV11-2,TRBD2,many,TGTGCCAGCAGCTTAGAGCCTAGCGGGTACCGACGACTCTTC,CASSLEPSGYRRLF
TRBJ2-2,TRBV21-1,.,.,TGTGCCAGCAGGAGGACTAGCGCCCGCCCGAAGGGCGGGGAGCTGTTTTTT,CASRRTSARPKGGELFF
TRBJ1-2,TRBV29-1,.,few,TGCAGCGCGTCTGTTGGGCAGACCTATGGCTACACCTTC,CSASVGQTYGYTF
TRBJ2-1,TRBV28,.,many,TGTGCCAGCAATCAGTTCGGGATGGACAATGAGCAGTTCTTC,CASNQFGMDNEQFF
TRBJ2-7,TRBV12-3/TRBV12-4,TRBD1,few,TGTGCCAGCAGTTCCGACTGGACAGGGGGTATCACCTCCTACGAGCAGTACTTC,CASSSDWTGGITSYEQYF
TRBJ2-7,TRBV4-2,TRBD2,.,TGTGCCAGCAGCCAAGGACTAGCGGGGGCCTACGAGCAGTACTTC,CASSQGLAGAYEQYF
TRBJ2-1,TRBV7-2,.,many,TGTGCCAGCAGCCCACCAGGGGCATATGAGCAGTTCTTC,CASSPPGAYEQFF
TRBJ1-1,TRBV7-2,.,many,TGTGCCAGCAGCTTAATAGGGCGTGGTGAAGCTTTCTTT,CASSLIGRGEAFF
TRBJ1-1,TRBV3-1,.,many,TGTGCCAGCAGCCAAAGGGCAGGGACTGAAGCTTTCTTT,CASSQRAGTEAFF
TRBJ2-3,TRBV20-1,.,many,TGCAGTGCTCCCAACCAGCTCCTCACAGATACGCAGTATTTT,CSAPNQLLTDTQYF
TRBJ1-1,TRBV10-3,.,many,TGTGCCACCACCGGATCCGCCCAAAACACTGAAGCTTTCTTT,CATTGSAQNTEAFF
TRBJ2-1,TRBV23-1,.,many,TGCGCCAGCAGTCAATCTTGGGGGAGTGAGCAGTTCTTC,CASSQSWGSEQFF
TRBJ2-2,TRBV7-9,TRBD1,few,TGTGCCAGCAGCGATAACAGGGGGCAGACCGGGGAGCTGTTTTTT,CASSDNRGQTGELFF
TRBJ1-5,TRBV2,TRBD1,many,TGTGCCAGCACTCCGGGACAGGCCCCTAATCAGCCCCAGCATTTT,CASTPGQAPNQPQHF
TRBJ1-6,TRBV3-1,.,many,TGTGCCAGCAGCCAAGGATCCAGCTCCTATAATTCACCCCTCCACTTT,CASSQGSSSYNSPLHF
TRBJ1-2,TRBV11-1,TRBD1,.,TGTGCCAGCAGCTTAGACGACAGGGTCGGCGGCTACACCTTC,CASSLDDRVGGYTF
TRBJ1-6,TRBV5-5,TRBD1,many,TGTGCCAGCAGCGCGACAGGGGTTTCTTCACCCCTCCACTTT,CASSATGVSSPLHF
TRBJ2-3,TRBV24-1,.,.,TGTGCCACCAGTGTCCATAGGGGAAAGTTGGAACACGGTACGCAGTATTTT,CATSVHRGKLEHGTQYF
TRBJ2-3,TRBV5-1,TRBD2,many,TGCGCCAGCAGCCGCGTCGGGACTAGCGGCGATACGCAGTATTTT,CASSRVGTSGDTQYF
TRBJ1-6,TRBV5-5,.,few,TGTGCCAGCAGCTTGATTGTCTCAGTTTCACCCCTCCACTTT,CASSLIVSVSPLHF
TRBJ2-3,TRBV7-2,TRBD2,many,TGTGCCAGCAGCCCGATCGGACTAGCGGGGGCGAGGGAGCAGTATTTT,CASSPIGLAGAREQYF
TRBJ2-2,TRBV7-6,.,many,TGTGCCAGCCGGGACACTCTCAGGGGCGGGGAGCTGTTTTTT,CASRDTLRGGELFF
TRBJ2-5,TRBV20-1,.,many,TGCAGTGCCATAAGTAGGGAGACCCAGTACTTC,CSAISRETQYF
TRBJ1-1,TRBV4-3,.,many,TGCGCCAGCAGCCCGAGAACACAGGGCTTGAACACTGAAGCTTTCTTT,CASSPRTQGLNTEAFF
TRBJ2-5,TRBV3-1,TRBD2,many,TGTGCCAGCAGCACTAGCGGGGGGCAAGAGACCCAGTACTTC,CASSTSGGQETQYF
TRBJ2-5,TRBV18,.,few,TGTGCCAGCTCACCAGCAGGGAAAGAGACCCAGTACTTC,CASSPAGKETQYF
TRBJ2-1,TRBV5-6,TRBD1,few,TGTGCCAGCAGCTCCCCGACAGGGCCAAATGAGCAGTTCTTC,CASSSPTGPNEQFF
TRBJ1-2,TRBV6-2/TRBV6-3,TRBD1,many,TGTGCCAGCAGTGTGGACAGGGGGCCTGGCTACACCTTC,CASSVDRGPGYTF
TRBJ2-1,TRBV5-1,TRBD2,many,TGCGCCAGCAGCTTGACAGCGGGGGGCAATGAGCAGTTCTTC,CASSLTAGGNEQFF
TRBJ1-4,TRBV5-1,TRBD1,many,TGCGCCAGCAGCGAGGGACAGGGGGCGCGAATGAATGAAAAACTGTTTTTT,CASSEGQGARMNEKLFF
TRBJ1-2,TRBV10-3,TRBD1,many,TGTGCCATCAGTGAGTTGGGACAGGGATACGGATCTAACTATGGCTACACCTTC,CAISELGQGYGSNYGYTF
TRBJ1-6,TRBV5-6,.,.,TGTGCCAGCAACACGGACGGCTACAATTCACCCCTCCACTTT,CASNTDGYNSPLHF
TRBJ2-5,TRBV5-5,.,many,TGTGCCAGCAGCCCCGTGAGGGAAGAGACCCAGTACTTC,CASSPVREETQYF
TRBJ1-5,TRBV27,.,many,TGTGCCAGCAGTGAGGCCGGGGGGGGGCCCCAGCATTTT,CASSEAGGGPQHF
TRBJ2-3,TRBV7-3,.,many,TGTGCCAGCAGCTCCTTTGAAGATACGCAGTATTTT,CASSSFEDTQYF
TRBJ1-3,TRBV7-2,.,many,TGTGCCAGCAGCCCCCGTGGGGCCGCTGGGCGCGGAAACACCATATATTTT,CASSPRGAAGRGNTIYF
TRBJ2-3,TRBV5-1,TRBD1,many,TGCGCCAGCACCTTCGGAGACAGGGACACAGATACGCAGTATTTT,CASTFGDRDTDTQYF
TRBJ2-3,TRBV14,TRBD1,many,TGTGCCAGCAAGAAACAGGGGGCAGGCGATACGCAGTATTTT,CASKKQGAGDTQYF
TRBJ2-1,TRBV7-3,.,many,TGTGCCAGCAGCTTCGCGGGGACTCGTGAGCAGTTCTTC,CASSFAGTREQFF
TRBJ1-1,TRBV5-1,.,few,TGCGCCAGCTCCTTAGGGACGGGCACTGAAGCTTTCTTT,CASSLGTGTEAFF
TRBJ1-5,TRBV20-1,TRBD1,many,TGCAGTGCCCCCATAAGGACCGGGACAGGGGGCTCTAGTAGCAATCAGCCCCAGCATTTT,CSAPIRTGTGGSSSNQPQHF
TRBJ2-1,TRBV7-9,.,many,TGTGCCAGCAGCTTAAGCCGTCTAGCGTCAAATGAGCAGTTCTTC,CASSLSRLASNEQFF
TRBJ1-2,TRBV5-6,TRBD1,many,TGTGCCAGCAGCCCGGGGCAGGGGGATCGCTACACCTTC,CASSPGQGDRYTF
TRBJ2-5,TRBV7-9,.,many,TGTGCCAGCAGCTTTCCGCGGCGGACCCAAGAGACCCAGTACTTC,CASSFPRRTQETQYF